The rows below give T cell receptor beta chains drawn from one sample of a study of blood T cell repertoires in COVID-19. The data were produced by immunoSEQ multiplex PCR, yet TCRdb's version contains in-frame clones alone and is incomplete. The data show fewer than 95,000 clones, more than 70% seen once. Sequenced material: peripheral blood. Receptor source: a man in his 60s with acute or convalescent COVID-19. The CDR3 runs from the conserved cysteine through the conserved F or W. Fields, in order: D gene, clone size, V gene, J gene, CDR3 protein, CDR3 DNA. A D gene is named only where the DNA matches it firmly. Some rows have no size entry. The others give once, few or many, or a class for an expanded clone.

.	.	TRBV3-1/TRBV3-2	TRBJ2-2	CASSHVGELFF	TGTGCCAGCAGCCACGTCGGGGAGCTGTTTTTT
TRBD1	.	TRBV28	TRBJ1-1	CASSPGTGTITEAFF	TGTGCCAGCAGTCCCGGGACAGGGACGATTACTGAAGCTTTCTTT
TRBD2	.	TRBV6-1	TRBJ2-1	CASSEGLLAGSSILNEQFF	TGTGCCAGCAGTGAAGGTTTACTAGCGGGTTCATCCATCCTCAATGAGCAGTTCTTC
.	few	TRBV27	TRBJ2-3	CASSFQFSTDTQYF	TGTGCCAGCAGTTTCCAGTTCAGCACAGATACGCAGTATTTT
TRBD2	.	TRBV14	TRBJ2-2	CASSPGLAGVAGELFF	TGTGCCAGCAGTCCTGGACTAGCGGGAGTAGCCGGGGAGCTGTTTTTT
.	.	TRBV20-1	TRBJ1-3	CSASGRARGNTIYF	TGCAGTGCTAGTGGCAGGGCCAGGGGAAACACCATATATTTT
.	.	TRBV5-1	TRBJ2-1	CASSLGGSYNEQFF	TGCGCCAGCAGCTTGGGCGGGTCTTACAATGAGCAGTTCTTC
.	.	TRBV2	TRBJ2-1	CASSERAGPYNEQFF	TGTGCCAGCAGTGAAAGGGCGGGGCCCTACAATGAGCAGTTCTTC
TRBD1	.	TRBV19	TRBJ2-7	CASNDVGTGIRSEQYF	TGTGCCAGTAACGACGTCGGGACAGGCATAAGATCCGAGCAGTACTTC
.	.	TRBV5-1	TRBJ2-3	CASTMSPGQDTQYF	TGCGCCAGCACCATGTCCCCAGGTCAAGATACGCAGTATTTT
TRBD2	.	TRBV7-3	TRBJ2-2	CASSSLAGGPDTGELFF	TGTGCCAGCAGCTCCCTAGCGGGGGGGCCGGACACCGGGGAGCTGTTTTTT
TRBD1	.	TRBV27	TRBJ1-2	CASGLEDRGNLYGYTF	TGTGCCAGCGGGCTGGAGGACAGGGGGAATCTCTATGGCTACACCTTC
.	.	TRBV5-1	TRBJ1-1	CASSSQTGNTEAFF	TGCGCCAGCAGCTCTCAGACAGGGAACACTGAAGCTTTCTTT
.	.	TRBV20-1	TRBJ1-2	CSASLGGGGYTF	TGCAGTGCTAGTCTCGGGGGTGGTGGCTACACCTTC
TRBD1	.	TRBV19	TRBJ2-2	CASSERQGTRGTGELFF	TGTGCCAGTAGTGAAAGACAGGGTACCCGAGGCACCGGGGAGCTGTTTTTT
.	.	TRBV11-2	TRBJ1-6	CASSLDRVGSPLHF	TGTGCCAGCAGCTTAGACAGGGTGGGTTCACCCCTCCACTTT
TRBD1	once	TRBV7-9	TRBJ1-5	CASSSTGGDNQPQHF	TGTGCCAGCAGCTCTACAGGGGGTGATAATCAGCCCCAGCATTTT
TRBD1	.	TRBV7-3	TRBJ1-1	CASSWTGSPTEAFF	TGTGCCAGCAGCTGGACAGGATCACCCACTGAAGCTTTCTTT
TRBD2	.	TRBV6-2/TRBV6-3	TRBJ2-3	CASSPGQGGLAGYTDTQYF	TGTGCCAGCAGTCCGGGCCAGGGAGGACTAGCGGGGTACACAGATACGCAGTATTTT
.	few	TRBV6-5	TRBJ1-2	CASSYSMGGRDGYTF	TGTGCCAGCAGTTACTCGATGGGGGGTCGGGATGGCTACACCTTC
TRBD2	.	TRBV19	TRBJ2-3	CASPPPGTIRLDTQYF	TGTGCCAGTCCACCCCCCGGGACTATTAGGTTGGATACGCAGTATTTT
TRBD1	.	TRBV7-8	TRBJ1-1	CASSIQGAKRTEAFF	TGTGCCAGCAGCATACAGGGGGCTAAGAGAACTGAAGCTTTCTTT